This entry lists 7 T cell receptor beta chains sequenced from one sample in a study of identical twins. TCRdb itself ran the 5' RACE reads through MiXCR, one entry per CDR3 protein. The sample includes more than 1.5 million distinct CDR3 sequences, about 31% seen only once; the top ten take 0.27%. The sequenced sample consisted of cord blood. The receptors come from a newborn girl in good health.

A few counts support this clonotype. This CDR3 reads CASSGTSGGYTQYF. CDR3 DNA: TGCGCCAGCAGTGGGACTAGCGGGGGGTATACGCAGTATTTT. The chain employs TRBV10-2 and TRBJ2-3, with 14 bases that match TRBD2. The V segment lost 4 bases and the J segment 7 bases; nucleotides outside the gene matches: 1. Per the germline V gene, CDR1 is WSHSY and CDR2 is SAAADI. There are 14 residues in the CDR3.

V gene TRBV14 combines with J gene TRBJ2-1; D possibly corresponds to TRBD2 (5 bases). Trimming took 0 bases from V and 12 from J, leaving 9 bases between them. The CDR3 sequence is 12 residues long. Germline V gene sequence: CDR1 SGHDN, CDR2 FVKESK. CDR3 DNA sequence: TGTGCCAGCAGCCAAGATCGGGGTGGGCAGTTCTTC. Its protein product is CASSQDRGGQFF.

The chain carries TRBV7-7 and TRBJ2-3, with 8 bases matching TRBD2. V shed 5 bases, J shed 4 bases, and the junction held 8 bases outside the gene matches. Germline-derived CDR1 and CDR2 are SSHAT and FNYEAQ (reference sequence). There are 15 residues in the CDR3. CDR3 protein: CASSASGGYADTQYF. The CDR3 DNA sequence: TGTGCCAGCAGCGCAAGCGGGGGCTACGCAGATACGCAGTATTTT. Supplemented by reference TRBV7-7 and TRBJ2-3, the full variable domain reads GAGVSQSPRYKVTKRGQDVTLRCDPISSHATLYWYQQALGQGPEFLTYFNYEAQPDKSGLPSDRFSAERPEGSISTLTIQRTEQRDSAMYRCASSASGGYADTQYFGPGTRLTVL.

This chain joins TRBV29-1 and TRBJ2-2; D is perhaps TRBD1 (6 bases). V shed 3 bases and J shed 0 bases, with 8 bases lying between them. CDR3 length: 14 amino acids. Germline CDR1 and CDR2: SQVTM and ANQGSEA. CDR3 nucleotide sequence: TGCAGCGTTGAGGGGGCTTCGAACACCGGGGAGCTGTTTTTT. It codes for CSVEGASNTGELFF.

The chain is built from TRBV4-1 and TRBJ2-3; D is ambiguous. This CDR3 is built from 14 residues. V shed 2 bases and J shed 6 bases, with 12 bases lying between them. Germline V gives CDR1 MGHRA, CDR2 YSYEKL. CDR3 protein: CASSQLPLGDTQYF. The CDR3 bases are TGCGCCAGCAGCCAACTCCCTTTGGGGGATACGCAGTATTTT.

This clonotype showed up just once. The chain has TRBV9 and TRBJ2-1; D could derive from TRBD1 or TRBD2 (5 bases each). The CDR3 contains 16 residues. Between the trimmed V and J ends, which lost 4 bases and 0 bases, there was a span of 14 bases. In germline, CDR1 is SGDLS, CDR2 YYNGEE. The CDR3 sequence is CASSPDRDHSYNEQFF. The CDR3 DNA follows: TGTGCCAGCAGCCCCGACCGGGACCACTCCTACAATGAGCAGTTCTTC.

The chain employs TRBV20-1 and TRBJ1-4; D perhaps matches TRBD1 (5 bases). This CDR3 spans 13 amino acids. V was trimmed by 6 bases and J by 3 bases, leaving 11 bases between them. Germline CDR1 is DFQATT and CDR2 is SNEGSKA (reference sequence). CDR3 DNA: TGCAGTGCCCCCAGGGCGGCTAATGAAAAACTGTTTTTT. Amino acids: CSAPRAANEKLFF.